Below, 19 T cell receptor beta chains from the same sample are listed, as sequenced in a study of blood T cells in healthy people across ages. Primed by a sample-barcoded 5' primer and a J-beta primer mix, a second PCR proceeded for roughly 6 to 12 cycles. TCRdb recomputed calls from the 5' RACE reads with MiXCR, one row per CDR3 protein. The repertoire holds approximately 730,000 distinct CDR3 sequences, with roughly 50% as singletons. Material for sequencing was blood. These receptors were taken from an elderly man in good health.

This clonotype was observed a few times. The chain employs TRBV6-1 and TRBJ2-4; a possible D gene is TRBD1 (6 bases). Germline V CDR1 and CDR2: MNHNS, SASEGT. CDR3 length: 15 residues. V shed 6 bases and J shed 5 bases, with 17 bases lying between them. CDR3 DNA: TGTGCCAGCAGGAGGGGGTTAGGGGCCGAAAACATTCAGTACTTC. Protein product: CASRRGLGAENIQYF.

The chain has TRBV24-1 and TRBJ2-3; D might be TRBD2 (5 bases). Germline CDR1 and CDR2: KGHDR and SFDVKD. CDR3 length: 13 residues. V lost 10 bases, J lost 0 bases, and 10 bases lay in between. CDR3 nucleotides: TGTGCCACAGGACTGACTAGCACAGATACGCAGTATTTT. Its translation is CATGLTSTDTQYF.

The chain is built from TRBV24-1 and TRBJ2-7, with 10 bases fitting TRBD2. With V trimmed by 4 bases and J by 2 bases, 7 bases remained unmatched. Germline-derived CDR1 and CDR2 are KGHDR and SFDVKD. The CDR3 covers 16 residues. CDR3: CATSDRPGLAPYEQYF. CDR3 sequence (DNA): TGTGCCACCAGTGACCGGCCGGGACTAGCGCCCTACGAGCAGTACTTC.

The CDR3 DNA sequence: TGTGCCAGCAGTTTGGGGACAGCTCGCGGGCAGTACTTC. Its translation is CASSLGTARGQYF. This chain connects TRBV6-1 to TRBJ2-5; 7 positions match TRBD1. The ends lost 5 bases at V and 11 bases at J; junction bases unmatched: 11. This CDR3 contains 13 residues. Germline assignment: CDR1 MNHNS and CDR2 SASEGT.

The V gene is TRBV6-5, the J gene TRBJ1-4, with 8 bases lining up with TRBD1. Germline V gene data show CDR1 as MNHEY and CDR2 as SVGAGI. This CDR3 spans 14 amino acids. Unmatched junction bases numbered 5, after V lost 6 bases and J lost 5 bases. DNA for the CDR3: TGTGCCAGCAGGGAAGACAGGGGAAATGAAAAACTGTTTTTT. Its translation is CASREDRGNEKLFF.

The chain recombines TRBV5-1 with TRBJ1-5; D is uncertain. Germline V gene sequence: CDR1 SGHRS, CDR2 YFSETQ. The CDR3 loop spans 11 amino acids. V gave up 4 bases and J gave up 9 bases, with 8 bases separating them. CDR3 in amino acids: CASSLERPQHF. Here the CDR3 DNA reads TGCGCCAGCAGCCTCGAGAGGCCCCAGCATTTT.

The rearrangement uses TRBV7-3 and TRBJ2-2; the D gene is possibly TRBD2 (6 bases). Germline CDR1 and CDR2: SGHTA and FQGTGA. CDR3 length: 12 amino acids. Trimming took 8 bases from V and 4 from J, leaving 8 bases between them. The chain's CDR3 is CASGLLTGELFF. The CDR3 coding sequence is TGTGCCAGCGGACTACTCACCGGGGAGCTGTTTTTT.

This clonotype has just a few counts. The rearrangement joins TRBV7-3 to TRBJ2-3; 8 positions agree with TRBD2. CDR1 and CDR2 (germline): SGHTA, FQGTGA. This CDR3 has 16 amino acids. Unmatched junction bases numbered 6, after V lost 2 bases and J lost 2 bases. Here the CDR3 reads CASSLAASGYTDTQYF. The CDR3 DNA reads as TGTGCCAGCAGCTTAGCGGCTAGCGGGTACACAGATACGCAGTATTTT.

The CDR3: CASNRGGLEDTEAFF. As DNA, the CDR3 is TGTGCCAGCAACCGCGGGGGGCTTGAGGACACTGAAGCTTTCTTT. V gene TRBV7-2 combines with J gene TRBJ1-1, with D maybe TRBD1 (6 bases). V lost 7 bases to trimming and J lost 3 bases, with 18 bases between them. Germline V gene sequence: CDR1 SGHTA, CDR2 FQGNSA. The CDR3 spans 15 residues.

The chain is built from TRBV9 and TRBJ2-2; no clear D gene. This CDR3 comprises 14 residues. Germline V lookup: CDR1 SGDLS, CDR2 YYNGEE. The V gene lost 0 bases and the J gene lost 4 bases, with 7 bases spanning the gap. This chain's CDR3 is CASSVVPGTGELFF. As DNA, the CDR3 is TGTGCCAGCAGCGTAGTCCCAGGCACCGGGGAGCTGTTTTTT.

The chain carries TRBV6-1 and TRBJ1-5; D gene ambiguous. Trimming shortened V by 6 bases and J by 0 bases, and 9 bases separated the two germline ends. Germline values: CDR1 MNHNS, CDR2 SASEGT. This CDR3 is built from 14 residues. This CDR3 reads CASRRAASNQPQHF. CDR3 sequence (DNA): TGTGCCAGCAGGAGGGCGGCTAGCAATCAGCCCCAGCATTTT.

About this clonotype: The junction does not match germline at one end; this may be a read error. This rearrangement joins TRBV20-1 to TRBJ2-5; 10 bases map to TRBD2. Germline-derived CDR1 and CDR2 are DFQATT and SNEGSKA (reference sequence). This CDR3 is 13 amino acids long. This CDR3 is CSASALAGATRYF. CDR3 DNA: TGCAGTGCTAGTGCTCTAGCGGGAGCCACCCGGTACTTC.

The V gene is TRBV25-1, the J gene TRBJ1-6; tentative D call: TRBD1 (6 bases). There are 14 residues in the CDR3. CDR1 MGHDK and CDR2 SYGVNS come from the germline V gene. Between the trimmed V and J ends, which lost 6 bases and 11 bases, there was a span of 17 bases. This CDR3 reads CASSRAGDSAPLHF. CDR3 bases: TGTGCCAGCAGCCGCGCAGGGGACTCGGCACCCCTCCACTTT.

This clonotype was counted only a few times. The chain couples TRBV5-5 to TRBJ2-7; D is uncertain. The length of the CDR3 is 14 residues. Per germline, CDR1 SGHKS and CDR2 YYEKEE (reference sequence). Trimming pared 0 bases from V and 3 bases from J, leaving 10 bases between. The CDR3 loop reads CASSLALTSYEQYF. The CDR3 region has the DNA TGTGCCAGCAGCTTGGCTCTTACCAGCTACGAGCAGTACTTC.

The chain joins TRBV29-1 to TRBJ2-7, with D tentatively TRBD1 (6 bases). Trimming removed 4 bases at V and 4 bases at J, with 20 bases between. CDR1 SQVTM and CDR2 ANQGSEA come from the germline V gene. CDR3 length: 15 residues. The CDR3 reads CSVAPSQIGGYEQYF. Here the CDR3 DNA reads TGCAGCGTTGCCCCGAGTCAGATAGGGGGTTACGAGCAGTACTTC.

This chain joins TRBV2 and TRBJ2-5, with 8 bases identical to TRBD1. The J call may be mistaken, given a closer DNA end match to TRBJ2-7. In germline, CDR1 is SNHLY, CDR2 FYNNEI. This CDR3 is 16 amino acids long. The CDR3 bases are TGTGCCAGCACCAATATCCTCGGACAGGGCGGCTACGAGCAGTACTTC. Translated, it gives CASTNILGQGGYEQYF.

In its sample, this clonotype was seen once. The chain employs TRBV2 and TRBJ2-5; the match to TRBD1 covers 8 bases. V shed 7 bases, J shed 7 bases, and the junction held 5 bases outside the gene matches. The CDR3 has 12 residues. Germline loops: CDR1 SNHLY, CDR2 FYNNEI. The CDR3, as DNA: TGTGCCAGCACCGGACAGGGAGGGACCCAGTACTTC. Encoded protein: CASTGQGGTQYF.

This clonotype was seen once. This chain connects TRBV6-1 to TRBJ2-3; D is unresolved. CDR3 length: 13 amino acids. Germline V gene sequence: CDR1 MNHNS, CDR2 SASEGT. With 2 bases removed from V and 3 bases from J, the gap between germline ends came to 6 bases. The CDR3 sequence: CASSELGTDTQYF. The CDR3 DNA follows: TGTGCCAGCAGTGAACTTGGGACAGATACGCAGTATTTT.

The gene calls are TRBV18 and TRBJ2-1, with D possibly called TRBD1 or TRBD2 (5 bases each). V lost 5 bases to trimming and J lost 0 bases, with 20 bases between them. CDR3 length equals 18 residues. Germline CDR1 is KGHSH and CDR2 is LQKENI. For the CDR3, the DNA is TGTGCCAGCTCAGGGGGAGCGGACTCCAGGAGCTCCTACAATGAGCAGTTCTTC. Its translation: CASSGGADSRSSYNEQFF.